Here is one T cell receptor beta chain with its context. No antigen is known for it. These data belong to a study of cytomegalovirus exposure and HLA in healthy donors. Study findings and constraints: Information on immune exposure was restricted to one variable (CMV serostatus).

CDR1 is ENHRY and CDR2 is SYGVKD in the germline V gene. This CDR3 is built from 14 residues. The V end was cut by 4 bases, the J end by 3 bases, with 10 bases between. PCR employed 60 Vbeta and 13 Jbeta primers. Some clones are missing from TCRdb's copy, which holds only in-frame ones; the method was immunoSEQ multiplex PCR. The data contain 160,000 or so clones, around 69% of them singletons. The clonotype comes from a man aged 55 to 70 in good health and CMV-seronegative. Sequenced sample: PBMCs. The genes are TRBV10-3 and TRBJ1-5; weak D call: TRBD1 (6 bases). CDR3 nucleotide sequence: TGTGCCATCAGTGTAGACAGGAACAATCAGCCCCAGCATTTT. The encoded protein is CAISVDRNNQPQHF.